The T cell receptor (beta chain) under discussion was sequenced for a study of blood T cell repertoires in COVID-19. At the level of the study: The samples span acute and convalescent COVID-19 from the United States, Italy and Spain. PBMCs, B-cell-depleted T cells, or T cells provided the cDNA or gDNA that made up the material.

Authors' methods: The authors estimated nucleated cell counts from reference gene primer amplification. TCRdb's copy holds only in-frame clones and misses some; the assay was immunoSEQ multiplex PCR. V and J calls and clone size follow that table, whereas D and trimming were derived from the DNA. The data hold 55,000 to 80,000 clones, with 65% to 85% observed a single time. The germline V and J ends were trimmed by 6 bases and 4 bases, with 13 bases remaining between them. CDR3 size: 13 residues. Germline assignment: CDR1 MNHEY and CDR2 SMNVEV (reference sequence). This TCR came from a man between 50 and 59 years old with active COVID-19. The chain uses TRBV27 and TRBJ2-7; D possibly corresponds to TRBD2 (5 bases). Sequenced input: peripheral blood. CDR3 in amino acids: CASSFRERYEQYF. CDR3 coding DNA: TGTGCCAGCAGCTTCCGCGAGCGGTACGAGCAGTACTTC.